This T cell receptor (beta chain) was identified in a study of human T cells and chemical hapten exposure. Indicated time point: patch test 1, 2 weeks after DPC sensitization. Treatment in this sample: therapeutic diphenylcyclopropenone sensitization with weekly scalp DPC. This clonotype has only a few counts. TCRdb itself ran the RACE reads through MiXCR, one entry per CDR3 protein. The sample lists around 340,000 distinct CDR3 sequences; under 8% were seen once. The germline V gene encodes CDR1 MDHEN and CDR2 SYDVKM. The CDR3 extends over 16 amino acids. With 3 bases removed from V and 2 bases from J, the gap between germline ends came to 14 bases.

Sample: whole blood, taken in connection with sensitization to the hapten diphenylcyclopropenone (DPC). The gene calls are TRBV28 and TRBJ2-1; D possibly corresponds to TRBD1 (6 bases). This clonotype was sampled from a woman under 30 with alopecia areata. Some clones in this sample may be carry-over from other donors' samples. DNA of the CDR3: TGTGCCAGCAGTTTGGGGCAGGGGATTGCCTACAATGAGCAGTTCTTC. It encodes CASSLGQGIAYNEQFF.